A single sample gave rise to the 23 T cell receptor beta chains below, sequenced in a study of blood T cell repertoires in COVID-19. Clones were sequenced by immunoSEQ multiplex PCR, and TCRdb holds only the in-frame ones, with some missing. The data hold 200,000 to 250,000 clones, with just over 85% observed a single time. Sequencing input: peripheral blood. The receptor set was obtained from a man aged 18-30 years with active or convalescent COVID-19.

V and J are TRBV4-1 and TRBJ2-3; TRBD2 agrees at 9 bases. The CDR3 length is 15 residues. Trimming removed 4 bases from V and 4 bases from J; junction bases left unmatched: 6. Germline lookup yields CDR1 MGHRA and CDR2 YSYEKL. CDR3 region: CASSPGLAIADTQYF. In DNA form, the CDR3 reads TGCGCCAGCAGCCCCGGACTAGCGATCGCAGATACGCAGTATTTT.

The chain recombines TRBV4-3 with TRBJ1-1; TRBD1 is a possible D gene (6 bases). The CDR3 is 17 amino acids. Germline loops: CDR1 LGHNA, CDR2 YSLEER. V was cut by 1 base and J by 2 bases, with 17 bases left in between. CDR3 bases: TGCGCCAGCAGCCAAGGGTGGGCAGGGGTGGTCAACACTGAAGCTTTCTTT. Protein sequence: CASSQGWAGVVNTEAFF.

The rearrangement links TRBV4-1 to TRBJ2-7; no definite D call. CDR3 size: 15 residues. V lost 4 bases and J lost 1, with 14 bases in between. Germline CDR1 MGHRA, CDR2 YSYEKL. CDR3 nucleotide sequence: TGCGCCAGCAGCCTCGAACAGCTATCATCCTACGAGCAGTACTTC. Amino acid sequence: CASSLEQLSSYEQYF.

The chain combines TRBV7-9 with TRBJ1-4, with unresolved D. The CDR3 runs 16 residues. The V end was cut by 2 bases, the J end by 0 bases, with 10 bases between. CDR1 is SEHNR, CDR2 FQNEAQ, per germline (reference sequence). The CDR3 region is CASSLSEPSTNEKLFF. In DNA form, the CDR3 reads TGTGCCAGCAGCTTAAGCGAGCCATCAACTAATGAAAAACTGTTTTTT.

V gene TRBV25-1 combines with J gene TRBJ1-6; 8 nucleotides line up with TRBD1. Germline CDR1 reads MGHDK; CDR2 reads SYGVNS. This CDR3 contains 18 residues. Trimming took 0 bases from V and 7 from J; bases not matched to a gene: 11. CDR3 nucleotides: TGTGCCAGCAGTGAATATTTTTTTACGGGACAGGAGAATTCACCCCTCCACTTT. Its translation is CASSEYFFTGQENSPLHF. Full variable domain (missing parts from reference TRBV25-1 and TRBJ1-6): EADIYQTPRYLVIGTGKKITLECSQTMGHDKMYWYQQDPGMELHLIHYSYGVNSTEKGDLSSESTVSRIRTEHFPLTLESARPSHTSQYLCASSEYFFTGQENSPLHFGNGTRLTVT.

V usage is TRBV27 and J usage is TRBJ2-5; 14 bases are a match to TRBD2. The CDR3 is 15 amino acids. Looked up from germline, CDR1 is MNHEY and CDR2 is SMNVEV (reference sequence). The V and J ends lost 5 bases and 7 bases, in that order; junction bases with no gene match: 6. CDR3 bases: TGTGCCAGCAGTCCAGGGACTAGCGGGAGTATGACCCAGTACTTC. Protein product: CASSPGTSGSMTQYF.

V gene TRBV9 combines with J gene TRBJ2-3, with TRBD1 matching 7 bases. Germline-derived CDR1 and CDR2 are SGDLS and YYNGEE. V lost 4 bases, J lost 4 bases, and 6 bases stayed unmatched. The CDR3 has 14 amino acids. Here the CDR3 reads CASSFRQGSDTQYF. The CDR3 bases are TGTGCCAGCAGCTTTAGACAGGGATCAGATACGCAGTATTTT.

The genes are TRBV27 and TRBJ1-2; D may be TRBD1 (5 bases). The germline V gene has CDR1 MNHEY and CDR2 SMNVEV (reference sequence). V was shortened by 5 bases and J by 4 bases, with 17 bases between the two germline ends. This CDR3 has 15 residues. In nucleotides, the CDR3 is TGTGCCAGCAGTCACCAGGGTTCGGACGGCTATGGCTACACCTTC. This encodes CASSHQGSDGYGYTF.

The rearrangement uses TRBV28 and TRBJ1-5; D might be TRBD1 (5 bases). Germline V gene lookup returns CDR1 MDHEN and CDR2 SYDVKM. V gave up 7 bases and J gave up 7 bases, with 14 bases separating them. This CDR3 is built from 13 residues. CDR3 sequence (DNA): TGTGCCAGCAATATGGGGCTCGGGCAGCCCCAGCATTTT. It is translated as CASNMGLGQPQHF. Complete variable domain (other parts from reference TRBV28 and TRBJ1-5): DVKVTQSSRYLVKRTGEKVFLECVQDMDHENMFWYRQDPGLGLRLIYFSYDVKMKEKGDIPEGYSVSREKKERFSLILESASTNQTSMYLCASNMGLGQPQHFGDGTRLSIL.

For the CDR3, the DNA is TGTGCCAGCAGTCCGCGACAGGGTAGAGACTATGGCTACACCTTC. Protein: CASSPRQGRDYGYTF. V gene TRBV27 combines with J gene TRBJ1-2; the match to TRBD1 covers 7 bases. The CDR3 loop spans 15 amino acids. V was clipped by 5 bases and J by 3 bases; unmatched bases: 9. The germline gives CDR1 MNHEY, CDR2 SMNVEV (reference sequence).

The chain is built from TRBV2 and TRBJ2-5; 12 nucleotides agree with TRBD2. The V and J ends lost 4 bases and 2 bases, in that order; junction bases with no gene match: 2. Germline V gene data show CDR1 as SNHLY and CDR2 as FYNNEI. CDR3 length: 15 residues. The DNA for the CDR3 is TGTGCCAGCAGTGGACTAGCGGGAGCACAAGAGACCCAGTACTTC. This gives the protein CASSGLAGAQETQYF. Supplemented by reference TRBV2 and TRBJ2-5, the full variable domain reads EPEVTQTPSHQVTQMGQEVILRCVPISNHLYFYWYRQILGQKVEFLVSFYNNEISEKSEIFDDQFSVERPDGSNFTLKIRSTKLEDSAMYFCASSGLAGAQETQYFGPGTRLLVL.

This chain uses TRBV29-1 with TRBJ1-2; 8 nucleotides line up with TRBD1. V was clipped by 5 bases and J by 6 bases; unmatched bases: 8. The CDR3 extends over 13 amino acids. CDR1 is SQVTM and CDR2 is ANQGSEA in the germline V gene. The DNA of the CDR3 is TGCAGCGTTTTGCCAGGGGGCCAGGATGGCTACACCTTC. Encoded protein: CSVLPGGQDGYTF.

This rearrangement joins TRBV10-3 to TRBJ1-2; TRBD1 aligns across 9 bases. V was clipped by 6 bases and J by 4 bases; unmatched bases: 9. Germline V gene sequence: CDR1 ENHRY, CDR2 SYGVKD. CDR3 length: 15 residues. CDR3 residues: CAIRSDRGKIYGYTF. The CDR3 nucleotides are TGTGCCATCAGGTCGGACAGGGGAAAAATCTATGGCTACACCTTC.

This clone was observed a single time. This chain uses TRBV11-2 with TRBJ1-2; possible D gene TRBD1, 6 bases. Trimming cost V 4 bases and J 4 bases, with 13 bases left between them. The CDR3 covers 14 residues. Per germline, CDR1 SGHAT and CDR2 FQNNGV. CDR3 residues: CASSSSGGAYGYTF. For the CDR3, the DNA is TGTGCCAGCAGCTCATCGGGGGGCGCCTATGGCTACACCTTC.

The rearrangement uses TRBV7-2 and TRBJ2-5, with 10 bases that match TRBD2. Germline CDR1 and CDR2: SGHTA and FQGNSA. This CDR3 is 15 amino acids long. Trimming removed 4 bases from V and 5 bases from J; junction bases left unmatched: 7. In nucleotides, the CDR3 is TGTGCCAGCAGCTCCCAAGCGGGAGGGAGGGAGACCCAGTACTTC. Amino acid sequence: CASSSQAGGRETQYF.

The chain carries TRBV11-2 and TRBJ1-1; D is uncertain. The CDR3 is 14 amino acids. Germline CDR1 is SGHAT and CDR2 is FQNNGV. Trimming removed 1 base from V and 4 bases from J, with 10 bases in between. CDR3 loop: CASSLAVTPTEAFF. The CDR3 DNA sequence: TGTGCCAGCAGCTTAGCGGTGACACCCACTGAAGCTTTCTTT.

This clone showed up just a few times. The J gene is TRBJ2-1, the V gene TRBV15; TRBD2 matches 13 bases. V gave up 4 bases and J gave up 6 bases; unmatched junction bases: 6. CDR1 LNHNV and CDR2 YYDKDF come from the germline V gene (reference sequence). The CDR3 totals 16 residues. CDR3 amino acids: CATSKLAGGRSNEQFF. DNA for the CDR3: TGTGCCACCAGCAAACTAGCGGGAGGGCGTAGCAATGAGCAGTTCTTC.

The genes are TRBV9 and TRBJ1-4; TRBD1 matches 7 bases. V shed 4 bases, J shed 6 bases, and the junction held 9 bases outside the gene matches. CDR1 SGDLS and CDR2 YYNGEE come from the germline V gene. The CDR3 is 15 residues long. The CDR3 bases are TGTGCCAGCAGCCCTCGGGGACAGCGAGATGAAAAACTGTTTTTT. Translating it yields CASSPRGQRDEKLFF.

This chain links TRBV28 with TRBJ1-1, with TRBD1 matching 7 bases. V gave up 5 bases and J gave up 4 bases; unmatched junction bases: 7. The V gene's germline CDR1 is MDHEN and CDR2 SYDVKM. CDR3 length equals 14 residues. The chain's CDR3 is CASSPRQGGTEAFF. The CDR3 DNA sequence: TGTGCCAGCAGTCCGCGACAGGGCGGCACTGAAGCTTTCTTT. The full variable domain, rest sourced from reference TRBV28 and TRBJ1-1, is DVKVTQSSRYLVKRTGEKVFLECVQDMDHENMFWYRQDPGLGLRLIYFSYDVKMKEKGDIPEGYSVSREKKERFSLILESASTNQTSMYLCASSPRQGGTEAFFGQGTRLTVV.

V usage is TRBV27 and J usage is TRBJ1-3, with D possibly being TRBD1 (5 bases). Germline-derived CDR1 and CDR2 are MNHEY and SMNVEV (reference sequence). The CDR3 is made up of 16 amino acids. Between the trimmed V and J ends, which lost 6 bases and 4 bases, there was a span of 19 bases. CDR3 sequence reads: CASSRDYPDTGNTIYF. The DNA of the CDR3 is TGTGCCAGCAGCCGGGACTACCCGGACACGGGAAACACCATATATTTT.

In DNA, the CDR3 is TGTGCCAGAGGACTGGGGGGATACAATGAGCAGTTCTTC. Translation gives CARGLGGYNEQFF. V usage is TRBV2 and J usage is TRBJ2-1, with a tentative D call TRBD2 (6 bases). Trimming removed 9 bases at V and 4 bases at J, with 13 bases between. The CDR3 is made up of 13 amino acids. The V gene's germline CDR1 is SNHLY and CDR2 FYNNEI.

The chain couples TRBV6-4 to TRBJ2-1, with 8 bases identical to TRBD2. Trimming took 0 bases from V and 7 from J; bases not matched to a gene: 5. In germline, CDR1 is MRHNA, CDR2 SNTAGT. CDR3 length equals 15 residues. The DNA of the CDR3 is TGTGCCAGCAGTGACTCTCCGGGAGGGGGTAATGAGCAGTTCTTC. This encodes CASSDSPGGGNEQFF.

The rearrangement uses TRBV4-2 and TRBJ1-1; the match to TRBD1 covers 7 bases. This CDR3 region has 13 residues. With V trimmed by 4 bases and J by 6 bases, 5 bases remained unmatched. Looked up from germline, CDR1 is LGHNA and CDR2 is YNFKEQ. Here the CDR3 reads CASSPGTEAEAFF. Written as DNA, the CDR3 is TGTGCCAGCAGCCCAGGGACAGAAGCTGAAGCTTTCTTT.